This T cell receptor beta chain comes out of a study of T cell responses to AZD1222 COVID-19 vaccine. Repertoires were generated with immunoSEQ multiplex PCR, while TCRdb's copy carries only in-frame clones and drops some. The table lists about 72,000 clones, around 87% of them singletons. Study outcomes and limitations: Among spike-specific TCRs, nearly half reportedly target unmutated variant regions.

Germline V lookup: CDR1 KGHSH, CDR2 LQKENI. Trimming pared 5 bases from V and 1 base from J, leaving 8 bases between. The CDR3 runs 13 residues. Turning to this clone: Its specificity is not known.

The genes are TRBV18 and TRBJ1-1, with no clear D. The sequence derives from an adult in good health. The sequencing here drew on peripheral blood, taken on day 0 of AZD1222 vaccination. The CDR3 nucleotides are TGTGCCAGCTCAGCAGGAGGGAACACTGAAGCTTTCTTT. Amino acids: CASSAGGNTEAFF.